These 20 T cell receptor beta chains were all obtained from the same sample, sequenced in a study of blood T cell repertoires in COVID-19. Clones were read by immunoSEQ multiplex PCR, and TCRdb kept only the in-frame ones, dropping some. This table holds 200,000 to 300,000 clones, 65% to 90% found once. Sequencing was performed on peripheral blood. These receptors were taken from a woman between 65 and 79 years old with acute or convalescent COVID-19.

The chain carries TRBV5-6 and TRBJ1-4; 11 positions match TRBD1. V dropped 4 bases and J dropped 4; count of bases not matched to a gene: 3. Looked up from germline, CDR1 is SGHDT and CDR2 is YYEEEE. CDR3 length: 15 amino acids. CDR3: CASSGTGGLNEKLFF. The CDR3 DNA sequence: TGTGCCAGCAGCGGGACAGGGGGGCTTAATGAAAAACTGTTTTTT.

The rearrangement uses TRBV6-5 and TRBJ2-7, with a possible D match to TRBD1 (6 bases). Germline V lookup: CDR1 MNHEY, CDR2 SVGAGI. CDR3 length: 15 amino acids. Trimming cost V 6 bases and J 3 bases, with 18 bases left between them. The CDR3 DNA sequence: TGTGCCAGCAGACTGGGACAAGGGGGTGGCTACGAGCAGTACTTC. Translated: CASRLGQGGGYEQYF.

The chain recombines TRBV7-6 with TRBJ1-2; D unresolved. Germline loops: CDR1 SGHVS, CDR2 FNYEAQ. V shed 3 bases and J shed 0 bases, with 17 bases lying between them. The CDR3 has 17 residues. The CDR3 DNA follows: TGTGCCAGCAGCTTTTCCCCGGGGAGTGAGGCTAACTATGGCTACACCTTC. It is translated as CASSFSPGSEANYGYTF.

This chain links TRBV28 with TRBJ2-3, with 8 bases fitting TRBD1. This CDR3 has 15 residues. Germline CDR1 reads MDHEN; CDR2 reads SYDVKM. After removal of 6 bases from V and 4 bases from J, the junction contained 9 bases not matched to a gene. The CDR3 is CASSLPGQAADTQYF. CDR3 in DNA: TGTGCCAGCAGCTTACCGGGACAGGCCGCAGATACGCAGTATTTT. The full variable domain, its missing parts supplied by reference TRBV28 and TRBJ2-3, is DVKVTQSSRYLVKRTGEKVFLECVQDMDHENMFWYRQDPGLGLRLIYFSYDVKMKEKGDIPEGYSVSREKKERFSLILESASTNQTSMYLCASSLPGQAADTQYFGPGTRLTVL.

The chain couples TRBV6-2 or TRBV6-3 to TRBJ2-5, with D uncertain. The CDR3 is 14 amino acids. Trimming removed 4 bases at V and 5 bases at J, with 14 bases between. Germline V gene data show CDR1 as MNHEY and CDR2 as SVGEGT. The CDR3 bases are TGTGCCAGCAGTTCCACCTCGAGGTGGGAGACCCAGTACTTC. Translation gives CASSSTSRWETQYF.

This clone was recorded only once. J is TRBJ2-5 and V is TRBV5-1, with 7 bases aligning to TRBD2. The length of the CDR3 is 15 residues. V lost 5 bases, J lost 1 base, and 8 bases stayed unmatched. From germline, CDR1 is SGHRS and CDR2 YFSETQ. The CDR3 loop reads CASRRGEGSQETQYF. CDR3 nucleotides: TGCGCCAGCAGACGAGGGGAGGGGTCCCAAGAGACCCAGTACTTC. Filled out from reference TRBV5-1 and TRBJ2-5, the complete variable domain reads KAGVTQTPRYLIKTRGQQVTLSCSPISGHRSVSWYQQTPGQGLQFLFEYFSETQRNKGNFPGRFSGRQFSNSRSEMNVSTLELGDSALYLCASRRGEGSQETQYFGPGTRLLVL.

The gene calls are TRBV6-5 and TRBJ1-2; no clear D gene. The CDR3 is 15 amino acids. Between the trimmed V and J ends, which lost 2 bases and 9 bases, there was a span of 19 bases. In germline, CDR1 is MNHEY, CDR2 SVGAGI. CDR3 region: CASSYIRTEGMRYTF. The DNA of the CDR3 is TGTGCCAGCAGTTACATCCGAACCGAGGGCATGCGCTACACCTTC.

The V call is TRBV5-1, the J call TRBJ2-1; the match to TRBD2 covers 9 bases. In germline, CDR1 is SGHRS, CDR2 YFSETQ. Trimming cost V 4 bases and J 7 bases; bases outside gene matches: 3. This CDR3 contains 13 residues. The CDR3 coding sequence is TGCGCCAGCAGCGCTAGCGGGGAGAATGAGCAGTTCTTC. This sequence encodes CASSASGENEQFF.

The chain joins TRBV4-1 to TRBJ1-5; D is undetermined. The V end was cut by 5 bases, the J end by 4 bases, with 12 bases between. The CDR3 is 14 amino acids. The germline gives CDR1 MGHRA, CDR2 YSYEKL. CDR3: CASSNSNLNQPQHF. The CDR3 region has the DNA TGCGCCAGCAGCAATTCTAATCTTAATCAGCCCCAGCATTTT.

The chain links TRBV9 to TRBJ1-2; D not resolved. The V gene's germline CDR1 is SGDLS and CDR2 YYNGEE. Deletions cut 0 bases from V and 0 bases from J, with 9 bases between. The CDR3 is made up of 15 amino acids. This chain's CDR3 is CASSVVPGANYGYTF. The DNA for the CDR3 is TGTGCCAGCAGCGTAGTCCCGGGAGCTAACTATGGCTACACCTTC.

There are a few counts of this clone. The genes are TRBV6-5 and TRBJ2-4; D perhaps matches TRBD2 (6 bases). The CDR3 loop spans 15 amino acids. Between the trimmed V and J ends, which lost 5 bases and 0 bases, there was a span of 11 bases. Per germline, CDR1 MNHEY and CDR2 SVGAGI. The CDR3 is CASSTMGLAKNIQYF. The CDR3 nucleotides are TGTGCCAGCAGTACAATGGGACTAGCCAAAAACATTCAGTACTTC.

CDR3 protein: CASSEMKLTGGETQYF. CDR3 nucleotide sequence: TGTGCCAGCAGTGAGATGAAGTTGACAGGCGGAGAGACCCAGTACTTC. This sequence joins TRBV6-1 and TRBJ2-5; D may be TRBD1 (6 bases). Germline-derived CDR1 and CDR2 are MNHNS and SASEGT. The CDR3 is 16 amino acids. Trimming cost V 3 bases and J 4 bases, with 18 bases left between them.

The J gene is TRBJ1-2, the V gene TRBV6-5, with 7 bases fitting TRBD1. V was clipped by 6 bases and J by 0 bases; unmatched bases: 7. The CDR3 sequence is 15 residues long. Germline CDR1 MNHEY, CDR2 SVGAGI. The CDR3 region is CASRKRTGTNYGYTF. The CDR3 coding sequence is TGTGCCAGCAGAAAACGGACAGGCACTAACTATGGCTACACCTTC.

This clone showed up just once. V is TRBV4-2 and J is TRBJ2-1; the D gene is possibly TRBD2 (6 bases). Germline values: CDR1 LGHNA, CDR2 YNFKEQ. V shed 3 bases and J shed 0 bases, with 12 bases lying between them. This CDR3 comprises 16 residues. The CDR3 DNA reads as TGTGCCAGCAGCCAGTTCCGGGACTCCTCCTACAATGAGCAGTTCTTC. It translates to CASSQFRDSSYNEQFF.

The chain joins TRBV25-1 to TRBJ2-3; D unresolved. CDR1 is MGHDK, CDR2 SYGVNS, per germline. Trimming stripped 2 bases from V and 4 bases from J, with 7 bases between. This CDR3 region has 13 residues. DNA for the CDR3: TGTGCCAGCAGTGAACAACTGGCAGATACGCAGTATTTT. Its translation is CASSEQLADTQYF. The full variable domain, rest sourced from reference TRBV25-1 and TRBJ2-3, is EADIYQTPRYLVIGTGKKITLECSQTMGHDKMYWYQQDPGMELHLIHYSYGVNSTEKGDLSSESTVSRIRTEHFPLTLESARPSHTSQYLCASSEQLADTQYFGPGTRLTVL.

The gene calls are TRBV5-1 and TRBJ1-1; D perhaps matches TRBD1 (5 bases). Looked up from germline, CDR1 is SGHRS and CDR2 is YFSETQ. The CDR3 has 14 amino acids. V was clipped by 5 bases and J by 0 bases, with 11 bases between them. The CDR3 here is CASSTDSMNTEAFF. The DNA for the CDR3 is TGCGCCAGCAGTACCGACAGCATGAACACTGAAGCTTTCTTT.

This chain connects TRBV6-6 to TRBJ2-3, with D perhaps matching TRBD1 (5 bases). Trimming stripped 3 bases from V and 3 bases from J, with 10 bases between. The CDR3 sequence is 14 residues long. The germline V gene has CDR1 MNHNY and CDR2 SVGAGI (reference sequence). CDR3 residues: CASSYWAGTDTQYF. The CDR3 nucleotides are TGTGCCAGCAGTTATTGGGCAGGGACAGATACGCAGTATTTT.

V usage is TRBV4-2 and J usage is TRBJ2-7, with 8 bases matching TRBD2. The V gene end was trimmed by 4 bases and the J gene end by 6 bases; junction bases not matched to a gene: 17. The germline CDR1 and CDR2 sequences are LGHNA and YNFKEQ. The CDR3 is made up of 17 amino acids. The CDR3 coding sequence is TGTGCCAGCAGCCCGTGGGGATCCGGGACTAGTAGCTCCGAGCAGTACTTC. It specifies CASSPWGSGTSSSEQYF.

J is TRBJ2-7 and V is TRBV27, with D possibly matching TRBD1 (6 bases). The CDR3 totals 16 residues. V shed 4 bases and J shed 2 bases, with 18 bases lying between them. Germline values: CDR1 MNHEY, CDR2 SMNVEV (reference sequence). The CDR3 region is CASSSHNPQGTYEQYF. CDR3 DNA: TGTGCCAGCAGTTCCCACAACCCCCAGGGGACCTACGAGCAGTACTTC.

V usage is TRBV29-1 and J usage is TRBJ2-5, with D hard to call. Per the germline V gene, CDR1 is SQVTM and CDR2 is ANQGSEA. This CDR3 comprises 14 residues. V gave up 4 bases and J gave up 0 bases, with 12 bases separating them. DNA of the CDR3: TGCAGCGTTGGAGTGGGCACGTACCAAGAGACCCAGTACTTC. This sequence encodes CSVGVGTYQETQYF.